What follows describes a single T cell receptor (beta chain). This specimen belongs to a study of cytomegalovirus exposure and HLA in healthy donors. With 60 Vbeta and 13 Jbeta primers, the PCR was carried out. Produced via immunoSEQ multiplex PCR; TCRdb's table is partial and in-frame only. The repertoire consists of roughly 120,000 clones, with roughly 70% occurring once and the leading ten covering about 4.2%. V lost 3 bases and J lost 0; bases outside the gene matches: 7. The CDR3 consists of 17 residues. Germline CDR1 and CDR2: LNHDA and SQIVND (reference sequence). The sequence was collected from a woman in her forties in good health and CMV-seropositive. J is TRBJ1-4 and V is TRBV19, with 7 bases identical to TRBD1. Sequencing input: PBMCs. CDR3 sequence: CASSISGTVATNEKLFF. CDR3 DNA: TGTGCCAGTAGTATCTCCGGGACAGTTGCAACTAATGAAAAACTGTTTTTT.